The sequence of this T cell receptor (beta chain) was determined in a study of blood T cell repertoires in COVID-19. Profiling relied on immunoSEQ multiplex PCR, and the TCRdb table lists in-frame clones only, not all of them. The sample holds about 480,000 clones, roughly 89% seen once. It was during active infection that Seattle patients were enrolled and then longitudinally followed. This clone has only a few counts. The same CDR3 is also encoded by other DNA sequences in this sample. CDR1 is LNHDA, CDR2 SQIVND, per germline (reference sequence). This CDR3 has 14 amino acids. V dropped 5 bases and J dropped 5; count of bases not matched to a gene: 6.

The genes are TRBV19 and TRBJ1-2; the match to TRBD1 covers 9 bases. The receptor comes from a man aged 18 to 35 with COVID-19, enrolled during active disease. The specimen sequenced was peripheral blood. The CDR3 bases are TGTGCCAGTAGTCCGGACAGGGGCTCGTATGGCTACACCTTC. Amino acid sequence: CASSPDRGSYGYTF.